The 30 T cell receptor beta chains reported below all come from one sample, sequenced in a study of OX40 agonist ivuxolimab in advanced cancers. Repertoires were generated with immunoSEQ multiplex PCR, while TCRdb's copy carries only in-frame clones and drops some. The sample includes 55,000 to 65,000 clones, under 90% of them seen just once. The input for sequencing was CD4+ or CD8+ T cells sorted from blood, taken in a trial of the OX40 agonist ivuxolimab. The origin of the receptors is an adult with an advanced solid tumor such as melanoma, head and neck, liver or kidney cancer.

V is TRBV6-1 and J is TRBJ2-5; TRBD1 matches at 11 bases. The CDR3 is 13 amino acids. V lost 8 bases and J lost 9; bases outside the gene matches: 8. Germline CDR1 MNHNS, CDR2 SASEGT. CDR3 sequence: CASPGQGGEAQYF. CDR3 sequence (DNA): TGTGCCAGCCCGGGACAGGGGGGGGAGGCCCAGTACTTC.

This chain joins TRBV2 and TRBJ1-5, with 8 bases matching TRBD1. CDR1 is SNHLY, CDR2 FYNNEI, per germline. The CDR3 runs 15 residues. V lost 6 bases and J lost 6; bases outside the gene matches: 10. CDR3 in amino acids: CASRKDRALGQPQHF. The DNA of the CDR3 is TGTGCCAGCAGGAAGGACAGGGCGTTGGGTCAGCCCCAGCATTTT.

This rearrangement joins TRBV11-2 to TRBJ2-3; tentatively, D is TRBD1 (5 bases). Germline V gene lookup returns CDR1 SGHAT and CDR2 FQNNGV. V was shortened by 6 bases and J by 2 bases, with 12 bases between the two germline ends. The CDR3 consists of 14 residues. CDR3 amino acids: CASSLDSSTDTQYF. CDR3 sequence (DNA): TGTGCCAGCAGTCTTGACAGCTCCACAGATACGCAGTATTTT.

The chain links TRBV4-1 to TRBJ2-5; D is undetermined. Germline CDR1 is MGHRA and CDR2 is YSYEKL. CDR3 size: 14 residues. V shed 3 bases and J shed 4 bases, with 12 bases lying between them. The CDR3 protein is CASSQNVGGETQYF. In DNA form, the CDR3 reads TGCGCCAGCAGCCAGAACGTAGGCGGAGAGACCCAGTACTTC.

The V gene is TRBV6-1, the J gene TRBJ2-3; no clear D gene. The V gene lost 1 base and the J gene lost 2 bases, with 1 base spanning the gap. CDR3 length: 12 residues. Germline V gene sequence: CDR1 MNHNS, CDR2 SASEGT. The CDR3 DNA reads TGTGCCAGCAGTGAAGTCACAGATACGCAGTATTTT. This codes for CASSEVTDTQYF.

The CDR3 reads CASSNDRDRGQYNEQFF. In DNA form, the CDR3 reads TGTGCCAGCAGTAATGACCGGGACAGGGGTCAATACAATGAGCAGTTCTTC. The gene calls are TRBV2 and TRBJ2-1; 10 nucleotides agree with TRBD1. V trimming: 5 bases; J trimming: 4 bases; junction bases outside the gene matches: 11. The V gene's germline CDR1 is SNHLY and CDR2 FYNNEI. The CDR3 totals 17 residues.

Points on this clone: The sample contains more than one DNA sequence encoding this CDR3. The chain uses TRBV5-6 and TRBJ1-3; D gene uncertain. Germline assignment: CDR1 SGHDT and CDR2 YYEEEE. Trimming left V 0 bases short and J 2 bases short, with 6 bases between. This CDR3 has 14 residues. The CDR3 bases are TGTGCCAGCAGCTTGGTAGGTCCTGGAAACACCATATATTTT. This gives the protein CASSLVGPGNTIYF.

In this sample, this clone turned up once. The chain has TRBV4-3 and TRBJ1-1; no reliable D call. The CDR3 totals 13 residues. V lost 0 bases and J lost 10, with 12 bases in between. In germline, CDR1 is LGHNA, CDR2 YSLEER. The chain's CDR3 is CASSQDLRSSAFF. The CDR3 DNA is TGCGCCAGCAGCCAAGATCTGCGGAGCTCAGCTTTCTTT.

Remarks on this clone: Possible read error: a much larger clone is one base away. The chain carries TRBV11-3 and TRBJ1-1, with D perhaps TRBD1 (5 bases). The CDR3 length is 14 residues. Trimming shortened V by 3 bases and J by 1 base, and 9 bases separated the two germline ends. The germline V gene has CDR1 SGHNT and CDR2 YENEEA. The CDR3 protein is CASSLGQGNTEAFF. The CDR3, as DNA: TGTGCCAGCAGCTTGGGGCAGGGGAACACTGAAGCTTTCTTT.

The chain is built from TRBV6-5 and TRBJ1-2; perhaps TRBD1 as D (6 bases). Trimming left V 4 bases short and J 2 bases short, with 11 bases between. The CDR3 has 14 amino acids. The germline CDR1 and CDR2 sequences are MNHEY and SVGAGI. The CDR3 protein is CASSSRDTNYGYTF. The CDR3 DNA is TGTGCCAGCAGTTCCCGGGACACCAACTATGGCTACACCTTC.

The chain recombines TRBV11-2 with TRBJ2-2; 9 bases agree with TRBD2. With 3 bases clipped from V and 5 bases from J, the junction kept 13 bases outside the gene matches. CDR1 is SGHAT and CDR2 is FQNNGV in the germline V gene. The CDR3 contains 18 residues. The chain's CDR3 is CASSFRARAGGLTGELFF. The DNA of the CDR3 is TGTGCCAGCAGCTTCAGGGCCAGAGCGGGAGGATTGACCGGGGAGCTGTTTTTT.

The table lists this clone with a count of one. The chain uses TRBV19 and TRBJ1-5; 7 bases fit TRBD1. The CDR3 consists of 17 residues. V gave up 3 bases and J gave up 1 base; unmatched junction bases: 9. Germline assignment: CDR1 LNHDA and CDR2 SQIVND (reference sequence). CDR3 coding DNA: TGTGCCAGTAGTATGCCACAGGGGAGTCTCAGCAATCAGCCCCAGCATTTT. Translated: CASSMPQGSLSNQPQHF.

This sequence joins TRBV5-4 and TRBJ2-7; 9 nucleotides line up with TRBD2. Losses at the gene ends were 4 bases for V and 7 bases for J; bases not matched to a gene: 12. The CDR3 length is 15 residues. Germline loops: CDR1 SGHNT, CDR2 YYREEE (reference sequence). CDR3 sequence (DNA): TGTGCCAGCAGCCGGGCCGGGACTAGCAATCGGGAGCAGTACTTC. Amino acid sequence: CASSRAGTSNREQYF.

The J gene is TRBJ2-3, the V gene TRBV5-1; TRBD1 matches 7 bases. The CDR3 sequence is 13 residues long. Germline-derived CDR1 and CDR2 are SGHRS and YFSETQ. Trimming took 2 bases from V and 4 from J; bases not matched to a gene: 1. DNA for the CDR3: TGCGCCAGCAGCTTAACAGGGGCAGATACGCAGTATTTT. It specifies CASSLTGADTQYF.

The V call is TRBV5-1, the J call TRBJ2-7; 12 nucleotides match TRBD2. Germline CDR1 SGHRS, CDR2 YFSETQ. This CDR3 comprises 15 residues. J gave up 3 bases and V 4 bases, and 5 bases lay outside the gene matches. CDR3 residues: CASSRTSGTYYEQYF. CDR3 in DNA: TGCGCCAGCAGCCGGACTAGCGGGACTTACTACGAGCAGTACTTC.

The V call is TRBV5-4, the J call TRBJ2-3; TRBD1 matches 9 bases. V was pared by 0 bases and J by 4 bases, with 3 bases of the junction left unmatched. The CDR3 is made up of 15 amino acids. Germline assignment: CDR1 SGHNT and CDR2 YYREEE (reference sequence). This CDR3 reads CASSLGDREADTQYF. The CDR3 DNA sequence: TGTGCCAGCAGCTTGGGGGACAGGGAGGCAGATACGCAGTATTTT.

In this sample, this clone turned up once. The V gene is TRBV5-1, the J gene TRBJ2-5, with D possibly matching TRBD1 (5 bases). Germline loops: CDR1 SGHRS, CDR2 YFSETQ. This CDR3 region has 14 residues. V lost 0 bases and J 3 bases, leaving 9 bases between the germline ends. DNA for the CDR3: TGCGCCAGCAGCTTGGGGGCAGGGAAAGAGACCCAGTACTTC. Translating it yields CASSLGAGKETQYF.

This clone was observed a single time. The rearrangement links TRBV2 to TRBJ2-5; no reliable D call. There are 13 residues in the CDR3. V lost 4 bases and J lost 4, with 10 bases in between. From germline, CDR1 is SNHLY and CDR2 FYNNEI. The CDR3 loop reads CASSARVRETQYF. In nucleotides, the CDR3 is TGTGCCAGCAGTGCTAGGGTCAGAGAGACCCAGTACTTC.

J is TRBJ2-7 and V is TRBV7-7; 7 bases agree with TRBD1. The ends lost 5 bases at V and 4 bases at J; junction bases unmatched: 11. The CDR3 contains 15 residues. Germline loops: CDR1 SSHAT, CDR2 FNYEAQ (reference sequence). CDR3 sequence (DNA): TGTGCCAGCAGCCCCGCCCCAGAACAGGGGTACGAGCAGTACTTC. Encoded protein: CASSPAPEQGYEQYF. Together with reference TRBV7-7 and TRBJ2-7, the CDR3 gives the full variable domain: GAGVSQSPRYKVTKRGQDVTLRCDPISSHATLYWYQQALGQGPEFLTYFNYEAQPDKSGLPSDRFSAERPEGSISTLTIQRTEQRDSAMYRCASSPAPEQGYEQYFGPGTRLTVT.

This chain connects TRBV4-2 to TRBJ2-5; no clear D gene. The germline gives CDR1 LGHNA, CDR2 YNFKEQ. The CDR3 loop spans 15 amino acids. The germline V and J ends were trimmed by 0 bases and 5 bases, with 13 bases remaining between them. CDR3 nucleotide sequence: TGTGCCAGCAGCCAAGAGGATAGTAGAAGCGAGACCCAGTACTTC. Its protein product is CASSQEDSRSETQYF.

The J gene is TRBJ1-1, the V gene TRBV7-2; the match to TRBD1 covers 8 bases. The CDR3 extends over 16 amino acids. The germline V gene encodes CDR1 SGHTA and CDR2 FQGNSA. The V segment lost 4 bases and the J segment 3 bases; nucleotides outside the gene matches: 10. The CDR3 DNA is TGTGCCAGCAGCTCATTTCCAGGACAGGGATACACTGAAGCTTTCTTT. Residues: CASSSFPGQGYTEAFF.

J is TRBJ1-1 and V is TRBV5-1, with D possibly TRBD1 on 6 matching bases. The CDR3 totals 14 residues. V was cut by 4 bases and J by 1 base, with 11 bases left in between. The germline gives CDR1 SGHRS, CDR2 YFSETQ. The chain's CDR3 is CASSEGVSNTEAFF. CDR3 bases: TGCGCCAGCAGCGAGGGGGTTTCGAACACTGAAGCTTTCTTT.

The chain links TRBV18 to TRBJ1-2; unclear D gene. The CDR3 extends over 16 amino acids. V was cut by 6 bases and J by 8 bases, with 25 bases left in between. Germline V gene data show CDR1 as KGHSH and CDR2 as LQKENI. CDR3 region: CASSPSSDTGSLGYTF. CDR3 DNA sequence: TGTGCCAGCTCGCCCTCCTCCGATACGGGGAGCCTAGGCTACACCTTC.

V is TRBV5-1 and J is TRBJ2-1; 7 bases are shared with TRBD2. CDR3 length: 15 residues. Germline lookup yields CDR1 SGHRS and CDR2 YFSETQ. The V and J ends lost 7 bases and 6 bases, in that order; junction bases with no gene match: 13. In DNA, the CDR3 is TGCGCCAGCTCCCTTGTGGCGGGAGTGTCCAATGAGCAGTTCTTC. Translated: CASSLVAGVSNEQFF.

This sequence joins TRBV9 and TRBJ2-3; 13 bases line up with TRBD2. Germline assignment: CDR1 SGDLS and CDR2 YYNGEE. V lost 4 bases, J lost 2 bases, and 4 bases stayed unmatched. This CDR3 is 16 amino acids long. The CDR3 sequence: CASSTSGRGPTDTQYF. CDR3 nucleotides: TGTGCCAGCAGCACTAGCGGGAGGGGCCCCACAGATACGCAGTATTTT.

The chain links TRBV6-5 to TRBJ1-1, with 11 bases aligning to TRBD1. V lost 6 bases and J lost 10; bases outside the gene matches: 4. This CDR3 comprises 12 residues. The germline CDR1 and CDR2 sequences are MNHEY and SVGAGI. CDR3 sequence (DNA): TGTGCCAGCAGAGGGACAGGGGGTCGAGCTTTCTTT. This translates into CASRGTGGRAFF.

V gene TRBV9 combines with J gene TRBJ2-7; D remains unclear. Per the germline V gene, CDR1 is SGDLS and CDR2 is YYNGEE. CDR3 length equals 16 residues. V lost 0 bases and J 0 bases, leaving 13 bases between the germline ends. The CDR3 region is CASSVDALGNSYEQYF. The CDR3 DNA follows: TGTGCCAGCAGCGTAGACGCGCTGGGGAACTCCTACGAGCAGTACTTC.

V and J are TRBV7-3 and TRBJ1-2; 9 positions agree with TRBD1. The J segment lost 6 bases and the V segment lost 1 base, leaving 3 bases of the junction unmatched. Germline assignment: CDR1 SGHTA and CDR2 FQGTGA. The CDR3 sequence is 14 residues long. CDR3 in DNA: TGTGCCAGCAGCTTAAACAGGGGGCCCCATGGCTACACCTTC. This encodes CASSLNRGPHGYTF.

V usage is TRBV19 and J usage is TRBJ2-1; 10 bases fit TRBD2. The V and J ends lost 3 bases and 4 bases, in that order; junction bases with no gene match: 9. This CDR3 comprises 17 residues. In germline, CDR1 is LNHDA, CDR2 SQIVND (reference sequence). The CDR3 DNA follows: TGTGCCAGTAGTATTCAGCGGGAGGGCCCCGCTTACAATGAGCAGTTCTTC. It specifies CASSIQREGPAYNEQFF. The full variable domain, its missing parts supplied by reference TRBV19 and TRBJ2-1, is DGGITQSPKYLFRKEGQNVTLSCEQNLNHDAMYWYRQDPGQGLRLIYYSQIVNDFQKGDIAEGYSVSREKKESFPLTVTSAQKNPTAFYLCASSIQREGPAYNEQFFGPGTRLTVL.

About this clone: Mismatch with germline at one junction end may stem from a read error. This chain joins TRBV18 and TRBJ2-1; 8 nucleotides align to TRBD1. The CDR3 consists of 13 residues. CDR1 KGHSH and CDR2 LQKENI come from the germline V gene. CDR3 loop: CASSPRFGTGQVF. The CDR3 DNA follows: TGTGCCAGCTCACCCAGGTTCGGGACGGGACAGGTCTTC.